The rows below give T cell receptor beta chains drawn from one sample of a study of OX40 agonist ivuxolimab in advanced cancers. The assay was immunoSEQ multiplex PCR, and TCRdb's table has in-frame clones only and misses some. Altogether tens of thousands of clones are present, roughly four fifths being singletons, with the ten largest covering 3% to 4%. The sample was CD4+ or CD8+ T cells sorted from blood, taken in a trial of the OX40 agonist ivuxolimab. These receptors were collected from an adult with an advanced solid tumor such as melanoma, head and neck, liver or kidney cancer. Each CDR3 is given with its conserved first and last residue. The D gene is left open where the match is weak. Size is stated for part of the rows, as once, few or many counts, or as a class when the clone is expanded.

v_gene: TRBV10-3; d_gene: NA; abundance: once; j_gene: TRBJ1-5; CDR3aa: CAISESEGRGQPQHF; CDR3nt: TGTGCCATCAGTGAGTCAGAGGGCAGGGGACAGCCCCAGCATTTT
v_gene: TRBV11-1; d_gene: TRBD2; abundance: NA; j_gene: TRBJ2-1; CDR3aa: CASSLVAGGRNEQFF; CDR3nt: TGTGCCAGCAGCTTAGTCGCGGGAGGGCGTAATGAGCAGTTCTTC
v_gene: TRBV7-3; d_gene: NA; abundance: few; j_gene: TRBJ2-5; CDR3aa: CASSLQGSTPETQYF; CDR3nt: TGTGCCAGCAGCTTACAGGGCTCGACACCAGAGACCCAGTACTTC
v_gene: TRBV18; d_gene: NA; abundance: NA; j_gene: TRBJ2-6; CDR3aa: CASSPPAGGANVLTF; CDR3nt: TGTGCCAGCTCTCCCCCGGCGGGTGGGGCCAACGTCCTGACTTTC
v_gene: TRBV5-1; d_gene: NA; abundance: NA; j_gene: TRBJ1-2; CDR3aa: CASSQAPLTSGGYTF; CDR3nt: TGCGCCAGCAGCCAGGCCCCCTTGACATCAGGAGGCTACACCTTC
v_gene: TRBV4-2; d_gene: NA; abundance: NA; j_gene: TRBJ2-5; CDR3aa: CASSGGLLETQYF; CDR3nt: TGTGCCAGCAGCGGAGGACTCCTAGAGACCCAGTACTTC
v_gene: TRBV18; d_gene: NA; abundance: NA; j_gene: TRBJ1-3; CDR3aa: CASSPNEEGVLSGNTIYF; CDR3nt: TGTGCCAGCTCACCAAACGAGGAGGGCGTACTCTCTGGAAACACCATATATTTT
v_gene: TRBV6-5; d_gene: NA; abundance: NA; j_gene: TRBJ2-7; CDR3aa: CASSSTGYEQYF; CDR3nt: TGTGCCAGCAGTTCTACAGGTTACGAGCAGTACTTC
v_gene: TRBV19; d_gene: TRBD1; abundance: NA; j_gene: TRBJ1-5; CDR3aa: CASSGTGEVNQPQHF; CDR3nt: TGTGCCAGTAGTGGGACAGGGGAGGTCAATCAGCCCCAGCATTTT
v_gene: TRBV6-5; d_gene: NA; abundance: NA; j_gene: TRBJ1-2; CDR3aa: CASSRDKLYGYTF; CDR3nt: TGTGCCAGCAGCCGTGACAAGCTCTATGGCTACACCTTC
v_gene: TRBV18; d_gene: NA; abundance: NA; j_gene: TRBJ2-1; CDR3aa: CASRTTGRPSNEQFF; CDR3nt: TGTGCCAGCAGAACCACGGGCAGGCCGAGCAATGAGCAGTTCTTC
v_gene: TRBV29-1; d_gene: NA; abundance: NA; j_gene: TRBJ2-1; CDR3aa: CSVVGPLSYNEQFF; CDR3nt: TGCAGCGTTGTAGGTCCATTGTCCTACAATGAGCAGTTCTTC
v_gene: TRBV5-1; d_gene: NA; abundance: NA; j_gene: TRBJ2-7; CDR3aa: CASSLAPGQHYEQYF; CDR3nt: TGCGCCAGCAGCTTGGCCCCGGGACAACACTACGAGCAGTACTTC
v_gene: TRBV4-3; d_gene: NA; abundance: NA; j_gene: TRBJ2-7; CDR3aa: CASSQDRSGDYEQYF; CDR3nt: TGCGCCAGCAGCCAAGATCGGAGTGGCGATTACGAGCAGTACTTC
v_gene: TRBV5-6; d_gene: NA; abundance: NA; j_gene: TRBJ1-6; CDR3aa: CASSLEGGRGSPLHF; CDR3nt: TGTGCCAGCAGCTTGGAGGGGGGGCGAGGATCACCCCTCCACTTT
v_gene: TRBV28; d_gene: TRBD1; abundance: NA; j_gene: TRBJ1-6; CDR3aa: CASSGTGDRNSPLHF; CDR3nt: TGTGCCAGCAGCGGGACAGGGGACCGTAATTCACCCCTCCACTTT
v_gene: TRBV5-1; d_gene: NA; abundance: NA; j_gene: TRBJ2-7; CDR3aa: CASSWDTTSYEQYF; CDR3nt: TGCGCCAGCAGCTGGGACACCACCTCCTACGAGCAGTACTTC
v_gene: TRBV27; d_gene: NA; abundance: NA; j_gene: TRBJ1-2; CDR3aa: CASSPRENYGYTF; CDR3nt: TGTGCCAGCAGCCCCAGGGAGAACTATGGCTACACCTTC
v_gene: TRBV9; d_gene: NA; abundance: NA; j_gene: TRBJ1-2; CDR3aa: CASSPSSGPGGYTF; CDR3nt: TGTGCCAGCAGCCCAAGTTCCGGGCCGGGGGGCTACACCTTC
v_gene: TRBV7-3; d_gene: TRBD2; abundance: NA; j_gene: TRBJ2-7; CDR3aa: CASSTSGGTYEQYF; CDR3nt: TGTGCCAGCAGCACCTCCGGGGGGACTTACGAGCAGTACTTC
v_gene: TRBV2; d_gene: TRBD1; abundance: medium-sized; j_gene: TRBJ1-5; CDR3aa: CASSEWARQGRSNQPQHF; CDR3nt: TGTGCCAGCAGTGAGTGGGCCCGACAGGGAAGGAGCAATCAGCCCCAGCATTTT
v_gene: TRBV6-1; d_gene: NA; abundance: NA; j_gene: TRBJ2-7; CDR3aa: CASSDWPYEQYF; CDR3nt: TGTGCCAGCAGTGATTGGCCCTACGAGCAGTACTTC
v_gene: TRBV28; d_gene: NA; abundance: NA; j_gene: TRBJ1-6; CDR3aa: CASSFNVGLSPLHF; CDR3nt: TGTGCCAGCAGTTTTAATGTAGGATTATCACCCCTCCACTTT
v_gene: TRBV5-1; d_gene: TRBD2; abundance: NA; j_gene: TRBJ2-5; CDR3aa: CASSRRSGEQETQYF; CDR3nt: TGCGCCAGCAGCAGACGTAGCGGGGAACAAGAGACCCAGTACTTC